The 15 T cell receptor beta chains given below trace back to one sample, sequenced in a study of control samples from healthy donors and cancer patients. The data were produced by immunoSEQ multiplex PCR, yet TCRdb's version contains in-frame clones alone and is incomplete. The repertoire consists of over 200,000 clones, with approximately 80% occurring once and the leading ten covering about an eighth. The material sequenced was PBMCs. Receptors originate from a woman aged 55-75 years with lung cancer.

V is TRBV28 and J is TRBJ1-5, with D possibly matching TRBD1 (5 bases). The CDR3 length is 16 residues. CDR1 and CDR2 from the germline V gene are MDHEN and SYDVKM. V was pared by 5 bases and J by 0 bases, with 14 bases between. The CDR3 reads CASSPSWDYSNQPQHF. The CDR3 DNA follows: TGTGCCAGCAGTCCCAGTTGGGACTATAGCAATCAGCCCCAGCATTTT.

The chain couples TRBV27 to TRBJ2-5; tentative D call: TRBD1 (5 bases). Germline V gives CDR1 MNHEY, CDR2 SMNVEV (reference sequence). Trimming pared 3 bases from V and 2 bases from J, leaving 16 bases between. The CDR3 extends over 16 amino acids. CDR3 protein: CASSLRLGLVQETQYF. CDR3 bases: TGTGCCAGCAGTTTGCGCTTGGGGCTCGTACAAGAGACCCAGTACTTC.

The chain is built from TRBV6-5 and TRBJ2-2; D gene ambiguous. Deletions cut 6 bases from V and 4 bases from J, with 12 bases between. The CDR3 consists of 14 residues. Germline CDR1 and CDR2: MNHEY and SVGAGI. The CDR3 nucleotides are TGTGCCAGCAGCCCGGACCGCATCACCGGGGAGCTGTTTTTT. Translated, it gives CASSPDRITGELFF.

This chain links TRBV18 with TRBJ1-2; 12 bases align to TRBD1. Trimming removed 5 bases from V and 8 bases from J; junction bases left unmatched: 12. The CDR3 totals 16 residues. Germline V lookup: CDR1 KGHSH, CDR2 LQKENI. The CDR3 DNA follows: TGTGCCAGCTCAACTATCGCCGGGACAGGGGGCTACGGCTACACCTTC. Translation: CASSTIAGTGGYGYTF. The complete variable domain, with remaining parts taken from reference TRBV18 and TRBJ1-2, reads NAGVMQNPRHLVRRRGQEARLRCSPMKGHSHVYWYRQLPEEGLKFMVYLQKENIIDESGMPKERFSAEFPKEGPSILRIQQVVRGDSAAYFCASSTIAGTGGYGYTFGSGTRLTVV.

The chain has TRBV3-1 (or the pseudogene TRBV3-2) and TRBJ2-2; 8 positions agree with TRBD1. The V and J ends lost 1 base and 5 bases, in that order; junction bases with no gene match: 12. Germline values: CDR1 LGHDT, CDR2 YNNKEL (reference sequence). CDR3 length: 18 residues. The CDR3 here is CASSQGSVRGRWTGELFF. DNA for the CDR3: TGTGCCAGCAGCCAAGGGTCCGTCAGGGGGCGATGGACCGGGGAGCTGTTTTTT.

The J gene is TRBJ2-7, the V gene TRBV5-1; possible D gene TRBD1, 6 bases. Trimming took 5 bases from V and 6 from J, leaving 18 bases between them. CDR3 length: 14 amino acids. The germline CDR1 and CDR2 sequences are SGHRS and YFSETQ. The DNA for the CDR3 is TGCGCCAGCAGGTTTGGCCCCACAGGGAGCGAGCAGTACTTC. Translated: CASRFGPTGSEQYF.

V gene TRBV29-1 combines with J gene TRBJ2-5; 11 bases fit TRBD2. With 4 bases clipped from V and 1 base from J, the junction kept 5 bases outside the gene matches. Per the germline V gene, CDR1 is SQVTM and CDR2 is ANQGSEA. CDR3 size: 15 residues. The CDR3 loop reads CSVATSGGAQETQYF. CDR3 bases: TGCAGCGTTGCAACTAGCGGGGGAGCCCAAGAGACCCAGTACTTC.

Here the CDR3 reads CASTLGGEYNEQFF. CDR3 bases: TGCGCCAGCACCCTAGGTGGGGAGTACAATGAGCAGTTCTTC. This chain connects TRBV5-1 to TRBJ2-1, with a tentative D call TRBD2 (5 bases). CDR1 and CDR2 from the germline V gene are SGHRS and YFSETQ. Trimming took 6 bases from V and 4 from J, leaving 14 bases between them. The CDR3 totals 14 residues.

The chain links TRBV9 to TRBJ2-7; the match to TRBD1 covers 7 bases. The CDR3 contains 14 residues. J was trimmed by 2 bases and V by 0 bases; bases with no gene match: 2. Germline CDR1 is SGDLS and CDR2 is YYNGEE. CDR3 sequence (DNA): TGTGCCAGCAGCGTAGGACAGGGACCCTACGAGCAGTACTTC. Translating gives CASSVGQGPYEQYF.

DNA for the CDR3: TGCGCCAGCAGCTTGATCGGGGCCGCTGAAGCTTTCTTT. This translates into CASSLIGAAEAFF. This chain joins TRBV5-1 and TRBJ1-1; D might be TRBD1 (5 bases). V lost 1 base and J 6 bases, leaving 10 bases between the germline ends. Germline assignment: CDR1 SGHRS and CDR2 YFSETQ. This CDR3 spans 13 amino acids.

Note on this clone: Additional DNA sequences in this sample encode the identical CDR3. V gene TRBV9 combines with J gene TRBJ2-3; maybe TRBD2 (5 bases). The length of the CDR3 is 13 residues. V lost 2 bases and J lost 6, with 10 bases in between. Germline V gene lookup returns CDR1 SGDLS and CDR2 YYNGEE. As DNA, the CDR3 is TGTGCCAGCAGCGTGGGGAGCGAGGATACGCAGTATTTT. It translates to CASSVGSEDTQYF.

V is TRBV1 and J is TRBJ2-7. TRBV1 is labeled a pseudogene. There are 10 residues in the CDR3. The CDR3 sequence is CTSSQQQQYF. The CDR3 DNA is TGCACCAGCAGCCAGCAACAGCAGTACTTC.

The J gene is TRBJ1-4, the V gene TRBV7-2; no clear D gene. Germline CDR1 reads SGHTA; CDR2 reads FQGNSA. The CDR3 is made up of 16 amino acids. V was shortened by 4 bases and J by 5 bases, with 17 bases between the two germline ends. The chain's CDR3 is CASSSPGGRRNEKLFF. Written as DNA, the CDR3 is TGTGCCAGCAGCTCCCCGGGAGGGCGCAGGAATGAAAAACTGTTTTTT. Drawing the rest from reference TRBV7-2 and TRBJ1-4, the complete variable domain is GAGVSQSPSNKVTEKGKDVELRCDPISGHTALYWYRQSLGQGLEFLIYFQGNSAPDKSGLPSDRFSAERTGGSVSTLTIQRTQQEDSAVYLCASSSPGGRRNEKLFFGSGTQLSVL.

The CDR3 region is CASSSSGSIREQYF. For the CDR3, the DNA is TGTGCCAGCAGCTCTAGCGGGAGCATTCGAGAGCAGTACTTC. The rearrangement joins TRBV7-2 to TRBJ2-7; 10 bases line up with TRBD2. The ends lost 4 bases at V and 7 bases at J; junction bases unmatched: 7. Germline V gene sequence: CDR1 SGHTA, CDR2 FQGNSA. The CDR3 totals 14 residues.

CDR3 sequence reads: CASSLDSPNYGYTF. As DNA, the CDR3 is TGTGCCAGCAGCTTGGACAGCCCTAACTATGGCTACACCTTC. The rearrangement joins TRBV5-6 to TRBJ1-2; no clear D gene. Germline V gene lookup returns CDR1 SGHDT and CDR2 YYEEEE. The CDR3 contains 14 residues. V was pared by 0 bases and J by 0 bases, with 6 bases between.